The clone carrying this T cell receptor (beta chain) was counted a few times. What it recognizes is unknown. A single base separates this from a much larger clone, so it may be a read error. This CDR3 has 15 residues. Germline CDR1 is SEHNR and CDR2 is FQNEAQ (reference sequence). The sample is drawn from a study of breast tumors, draining lymph nodes, adjacent tissues. General observations from the study: Tumor and nontumor repertoires were significantly more similar in luminal-like than in basal-like breast cancer.

Using its own MiXCR run on the multiplex PCR reads, TCRdb lists one record per CDR3 protein. Here the sample spans about 110,000 distinct CDR3 sequences, about 31% being singletons. Breast cancer patients provided tissue from their axillary draining lymph nodes. V is TRBV7-9 and J is TRBJ2-1; 11 positions agree with TRBD2. The clonotype originates from a female donor with breast cancer. Some clones in this sample may be carry-over from other donors' samples. The sequenced material came from axillary lymph node tissue. The CDR3, as DNA: TGTGCCAGCAGCTTACTAGCGGGAGGAGGAGCTGAGCAGCTCTTC. Amino acid sequence: CASSLLAGGGAEQLF.